Below, 19 T cell receptor beta chains from the same sample are listed, as sequenced in a study of T cell repertoires in cytomegalovirus infection. TCRdb redid the calling of the reads with MiXCR, one entry per CDR3 protein. The table lists nearly 700,000 distinct CDR3 sequences, around 31% of them singletons. Antigens of these TCRs are unknown. This specimen consisted of cultured PBMCs, obtained from culture after CMV antigen stimulation. All receptors derive from a human donor in good health (CMV status not recorded). Some clones in this sample may be carry-over from other donors' samples.

This clonotype was observed once. The genes are TRBV18 and TRBJ1-2; D call uncertain. There are 11 residues in the CDR3. Germline V lookup: CDR1 KGHSH, CDR2 LQKENI. Trimming took 6 bases from V and 5 from J, leaving 7 bases between them. The CDR3 DNA reads TGTGCCAGCTCCACGGAATATGGCTACACCTTC. Translated: CASSTEYGYTF.

The chain couples TRBV7-9 to TRBJ1-2; D not certain. CDR1 is SEHNR and CDR2 is FQNEAQ in the germline V gene (reference sequence). V was trimmed by 1 base and J by 4 bases, leaving 16 bases between them. The CDR3 has 16 amino acids. The DNA of the CDR3 is TGTGCCAGCAGCTTAGAGCCGAGCAATCTGGGCTATGGCTACACCTTC. Its translation: CASSLEPSNLGYGYTF.

This clonotype occurred a few times. The gene calls are TRBV19 and TRBJ1-1; 7 nucleotides match TRBD1. Germline CDR1 and CDR2: LNHDA and SQIVND (reference sequence). CDR3 length equals 14 residues. The J segment lost 0 bases and the V segment lost 9 bases, leaving 7 bases of the junction unmatched. CDR3 sequence (DNA): TGTGCCAGCACTAACGACAGGGTGAACACTGAAGCTTTCTTT. Translating gives CASTNDRVNTEAFF.

This clonotype showed up many times. This sequence joins TRBV7-9 and TRBJ2-7; TRBD1 agrees at 9 bases. Looked up from germline, CDR1 is SEHNR and CDR2 is FQNEAQ (reference sequence). The trim removed 5 bases at V and 7 bases at J, leaving 9 bases unmatched. The CDR3 length is 14 residues. This CDR3 reads CASSLGQGGREQYF. In nucleotides, the CDR3 is TGTGCCAGCAGCCTGGGACAGGGCGGTCGAGAGCAGTACTTC. The full variable domain, completed using reference TRBV7-9 and TRBJ2-7, is DTGVSQNPRHKITKRGQNVTFRCDPISEHNRLYWYRQTLGQGPEFLTYFQNEAQLEKSRLLSDRFSAERPKGSFSTLEIQRTEQGDSAMYLCASSLGQGGREQYFGPGTRLTVT.

V is TRBV7-8 and J is TRBJ2-7; D possibly matches TRBD1 or TRBD2 (5 bases each). Trimming stripped 5 bases from V and 2 bases from J, with 16 bases between. This CDR3 has 15 amino acids. Germline assignment: CDR1 SGHVS and CDR2 FQNEAQ. The CDR3 nucleotides read TGTGCCAGCAGCCCGACAGAGGGGTTTCCCTACGAGCAGTACTTC. It yields the protein CASSPTEGFPYEQYF.

This clonotype was recorded many times. The chain has TRBV7-2 and TRBJ1-3; D ambiguous. From germline, CDR1 is SGHTA and CDR2 FQGNSA. V was cut by 5 bases and J by 2 bases, with 16 bases left in between. CDR3 size: 16 residues. The CDR3 nucleotides read TGTGCCAGCAGCCCTCAGAGCCGACCCACTGGAAACACCATATATTTT. This sequence encodes CASSPQSRPTGNTIYF.

The table lists this clonotype with a few counts. The gene calls are TRBV6-2 or TRBV6-3 and TRBJ1-2; D is ambiguous. There are 16 residues in the CDR3. Germline V lookup: CDR1 MNHEY, CDR2 SVGEGT. Trimming took off 2 bases at V and 0 bases at J, with 13 bases between the two ends. CDR3 DNA: TGTGCCAGCAGTTACCGGAACCAAGCAGCTAACTATGGCTACACCTTC. It yields the protein CASSYRNQAANYGYTF.

V gene TRBV5-1 combines with J gene TRBJ2-7; no clear D. V shed 3 bases and J shed 5 bases, with 6 bases lying between them. The germline V gene has CDR1 SGHRS and CDR2 YFSETQ. The CDR3 length is 11 residues. DNA of the CDR3: TGCGCCAGCAGCTCCAATAACGAGCAGTACTTC. Its protein is CASSSNNEQYF.

This clonotype showed up many times. This chain uses TRBV7-2 with TRBJ1-1; 8 nucleotides line up with TRBD1. V dropped 1 base and J dropped 6; count of bases not matched to a gene: 4. Germline V gene data show CDR1 as SGHTA and CDR2 as FQGNSA. The CDR3 is made up of 14 amino acids. CDR3 region: CASSLGQGLAEAFF. DNA for the CDR3: TGTGCCAGCAGCTTAGGACAGGGGTTAGCTGAAGCTTTCTTT. The full variable domain, its missing parts supplied by reference TRBV7-2 and TRBJ1-1, is GAGVSQSPSNKVTEKGKDVELRCDPISGHTALYWYRQSLGQGLEFLIYFQGNSAPDKSGLPSDRFSAERTGGSVSTLTIQRTQQEDSAVYLCASSLGQGLAEAFFGQGTRLTVV.

This clonotype occurred a few times. This sequence joins TRBV7-2 and TRBJ1-4; D gene ambiguous. This CDR3 region has 16 residues. Between the trimmed V and J ends, which lost 6 bases and 4 bases, there was a span of 18 bases. The germline V gene encodes CDR1 SGHTA and CDR2 FQGNSA. The CDR3: CASSGQGHGVNEKLFF. The CDR3 DNA is TGTGCCAGCAGTGGGCAAGGGCATGGGGTTAATGAAAAACTGTTTTTT.

The V and J genes are TRBV6-5 and TRBJ2-7; D unclear. Germline values: CDR1 MNHEY, CDR2 SVGAGI. V gave up 3 bases and J gave up 3 bases, with 9 bases separating them. The CDR3 consists of 13 residues. The CDR3 sequence: CASSYGPLYEQYF. For the CDR3, the DNA is TGTGCCAGCAGTTATGGCCCCCTCTACGAGCAGTACTTC.

The chain has TRBV6-5 and TRBJ2-7; 9 bases align to TRBD1. Germline trimming cut 2 bases from V and 4 bases from J; bases unmatched to any gene: 6. From germline, CDR1 is MNHEY and CDR2 SVGAGI. The CDR3 spans 15 residues. CDR3 DNA sequence: TGTGCCAGCAGTTACGACCTGACAGGGGGGTACGAGCAGTACTTC. It translates to CASSYDLTGGYEQYF.

The chain is built from TRBV28 and TRBJ1-2; D gene uncertain. Germline V CDR1 and CDR2: MDHEN, SYDVKM. The CDR3 extends over 13 amino acids. V lost 6 bases, J lost 3 bases, and 11 bases lay in between. For the CDR3, the DNA is TGTGCCAGCAGAAAGAGTACCGACTATGGCTACACCTTC. Translating it yields CASRKSTDYGYTF.

The V and J genes are TRBV11-2 and TRBJ1-2; unclear D gene. Trimming shortened V by 1 base and J by 7 bases, and 16 bases separated the two germline ends. CDR3 length equals 15 residues. The germline V gene encodes CDR1 SGHAT and CDR2 FQNNGV. The CDR3 coding sequence is TGTGCCAGCAGCTTAGCTAGCACAATTCAGAGTGGCTACACCTTC. As protein: CASSLASTIQSGYTF.

This clonotype was picked up a small number of times. This chain links TRBV6-5 with TRBJ1-2; the D gene is possibly TRBD1 (5 bases). CDR3 size: 13 residues. V was shortened by 6 bases and J by 2 bases, with 10 bases between the two germline ends. Germline V gene data show CDR1 as MNHEY and CDR2 as SVGAGI. Here the CDR3 DNA reads TGTGCCAGCAGCAATGACAGAAACTATGGCTACACCTTC. Amino acids: CASSNDRNYGYTF.

The chain employs TRBV4-1 and TRBJ2-7, with 11 bases lining up with TRBD2. V was pared by 4 bases and J by 2 bases, with 7 bases of the junction left unmatched. The germline V gene encodes CDR1 MGHRA and CDR2 YSYEKL. The CDR3 covers 16 residues. The CDR3: CASSPQGTSGTYEQYF. The CDR3 DNA reads TGCGCCAGCAGCCCCCAGGGGACTAGCGGCACCTACGAGCAGTACTTC.

This clonotype appeared a few times. The chain recombines TRBV27 with TRBJ1-1, with D uncertain. Germline lookup yields CDR1 MNHEY and CDR2 SMNVEV (reference sequence). The CDR3 is 13 amino acids. V lost 6 bases and J lost 7, with 15 bases in between. CDR3 residues: CASSTGVYSEAFF. Written as DNA, the CDR3 is TGTGCCAGCAGCACCGGGGTGTACAGTGAAGCTTTCTTT.

The J gene is TRBJ1-1, the V gene TRBV4-2; D may be TRBD1 (5 bases). V lost 0 bases, J lost 7 bases, and 21 bases lay in between. Per the germline V gene, CDR1 is LGHNA and CDR2 is YNFKEQ. This CDR3 has 17 amino acids. The CDR3 sequence is CASSQELTKRGSGEAFF. CDR3 coding DNA: TGTGCCAGCAGCCAAGAATTGACTAAAAGGGGCTCGGGTGAAGCTTTCTTT.

The chain uses TRBV18 and TRBJ2-2; 12 positions agree with TRBD2. J gave up 5 bases and V 2 bases, and 0 bases lay outside the gene matches. Germline CDR1 reads KGHSH; CDR2 reads LQKENI. This CDR3 is 15 amino acids long. In DNA, the CDR3 is TGTGCCAGCTCACCAGGACTAGCGGGAACCGGGGAGCTGTTTTTT. Its protein is CASSPGLAGTGELFF. Drawing the rest from reference TRBV18 and TRBJ2-2, the complete variable domain is NAGVMQNPRHLVRRRGQEARLRCSPMKGHSHVYWYRQLPEEGLKFMVYLQKENIIDESGMPKERFSAEFPKEGPSILRIQQVVRGDSAAYFCASSPGLAGTGELFFGEGSRLTVL.